The 26 T cell receptor beta chains in this list originate from one sample, sequenced in a study of shared clonotypes between healthy human individuals. The naive CD8 population came from CD45RO-negative cells selected for CCR7, without terminally differentiated effector memory CD45RA+ cells. Profiling relied on immunoSEQ multiplex PCR, and the TCRdb table lists in-frame clones only, not all of them. The top ten clones hold 0.3% of a sample with 630,000 or so clones, roughly 98% of them seen once. Sequencing input: naive CD8+ T cells sorted from blood. The receptors come from a man aged 30-40 years in good health.

The rearrangement uses TRBV7-9 and TRBJ2-3; TRBD2 matches 7 bases. The CDR3 has 14 amino acids. V shed 5 bases and J 2 bases; nucleotides not matched to a gene: 4. From germline, CDR1 is SEHNR and CDR2 FQNEAQ (reference sequence). CDR3 nucleotide sequence: TGTGCCAGCAGCCCCCGGGACTACACAGATACGCAGTATTTT. It encodes CASSPRDYTDTQYF.

This clone was seen once. The chain employs TRBV10-2 and TRBJ2-7; 10 bases fit TRBD2. With V trimmed by 5 bases and J by 6 bases, 7 bases remained unmatched. Germline assignment: CDR1 WSHSY and CDR2 SAAADI. The CDR3 is made up of 14 amino acids. In DNA, the CDR3 is TGCGCCAGCAGTTTAGCGGGAGGTAGGCGCGAGCAGTACTTC. This gives the protein CASSLAGGRREQYF.

V usage is TRBV2 and J usage is TRBJ1-5, with D maybe TRBD1 (6 bases). The V gene lost 5 bases and the J gene lost 2 bases, with 22 bases spanning the gap. The CDR3 has 18 amino acids. In germline, CDR1 is SNHLY, CDR2 FYNNEI. CDR3 sequence reads: CASSKGLTGRTGNQPQHF. The CDR3, as DNA: TGTGCCAGCAGTAAAGGACTAACAGGGAGGACGGGCAATCAGCCCCAGCATTTT.

This chain connects TRBV7-8 to TRBJ1-1; D is uncertain. The CDR3 runs 19 residues. The V gene lost 1 base and the J gene lost 4 bases, with 25 bases spanning the gap. Germline CDR1 reads SGHVS; CDR2 reads FQNEAQ. The CDR3 reads CASSLEGLAESIWGTEAFF. CDR3 in DNA: TGTGCCAGCAGCTTAGAAGGGTTGGCAGAGTCTATATGGGGCACTGAAGCTTTCTTT.

This clone was counted a few times. The J gene is TRBJ1-1, the V gene TRBV5-1; D ambiguous. Trimming stripped 5 bases from V and 0 bases from J, with 11 bases between. Germline lookup yields CDR1 SGHRS and CDR2 YFSETQ. This CDR3 comprises 14 residues. CDR3 sequence: CASSHSFMNTEAFF. DNA of the CDR3: TGCGCCAGCAGTCACAGCTTTATGAACACTGAAGCTTTCTTT.

This sequence joins TRBV18 and TRBJ2-1; tentative D call: TRBD1 (6 bases). Germline lookup yields CDR1 KGHSH and CDR2 LQKENI. V was cut by 1 base and J by 3 bases, with 13 bases left in between. The CDR3 loop spans 16 amino acids. The CDR3 protein is CASSPLEGEHYNEQFF. Written as DNA, the CDR3 is TGTGCCAGCTCACCACTTGAGGGGGAACACTACAATGAGCAGTTCTTC.

The V call is TRBV5-1, the J call TRBJ2-5; tentatively, D is TRBD2 (6 bases). V lost 1 base and J 5 bases, leaving 15 bases between the germline ends. Germline-derived CDR1 and CDR2 are SGHRS and YFSETQ. The CDR3 sequence is 15 residues long. CDR3 nucleotide sequence: TGCGCCAGCAGCTTGTACGGGAGAGGGGTTGAGACCCAGTACTTC. Its protein product is CASSLYGRGVETQYF.

The chain has TRBV7-9 and TRBJ1-5, with TRBD1 matching over 7 bases. Germline V gene lookup returns CDR1 SEHNR and CDR2 FQNEAQ (reference sequence). The V gene end was trimmed by 5 bases and the J gene end by 5 bases; junction bases not matched to a gene: 6. The length of the CDR3 is 14 residues. In DNA form, the CDR3 reads TGTGCCAGCAGCCCGGACAGGAGCTATCAGCCCCAGCATTTT. Protein sequence: CASSPDRSYQPQHF.

Points on this clone: Other DNA variants within this sample encode the same CDR3. In nucleotides, the CDR3 is TGTGCCAGCAGCCTAGGACTAGCGGCCACCTACGAGCAGTACTTC. Protein: CASSLGLAATYEQYF. The gene calls are TRBV11-2 and TRBJ2-7; 10 nucleotides match TRBD2. With V trimmed by 5 bases and J by 2 bases, 6 bases remained unmatched. This CDR3 spans 15 amino acids. Germline-derived CDR1 and CDR2 are SGHAT and FQNNGV.

This clone was seen once. Other DNA sequences in the sample encode the same CDR3. J is TRBJ2-7 and V is TRBV27; tentative D call: TRBD2 (5 bases). The CDR3 has 12 amino acids. The germline V gene encodes CDR1 MNHEY and CDR2 SMNVEV (reference sequence). V was clipped by 5 bases and J by 2 bases, with 7 bases between them. CDR3 region: CASSGGAYEQYF. The DNA of the CDR3 is TGTGCCAGCAGTGGAGGAGCCTACGAGCAGTACTTC.

The table lists this clone with a count of one. The chain links TRBV14 to TRBJ2-7; D gene ambiguous. The CDR3 runs 13 residues. Germline V gene sequence: CDR1 SGHDN, CDR2 FVKESK. V was pared by 1 base and J by 0 bases, with 4 bases between. CDR3 protein: CASSQAPSYEQYF. CDR3 coding DNA: TGTGCCAGCAGCCAAGCCCCCTCCTACGAGCAGTACTTC.

J is TRBJ2-2 and V is TRBV7-6; tentative D call: TRBD2 (5 bases). This CDR3 has 13 amino acids. Germline-derived CDR1 and CDR2 are SGHVS and FNYEAQ. V shed 6 bases and J shed 6 bases, with 11 bases lying between them. The CDR3 here is CASRFSDSGELFF. The DNA of the CDR3 is TGTGCCAGCAGGTTTAGCGATTCCGGGGAGCTGTTTTTT. Together with reference TRBV7-6 and TRBJ2-2, the CDR3 gives the full variable domain: GAGVSQSPRYKVTKRGQDVALRCDPISGHVSLYWYRQALGQGPEFLTYFNYEAQQDKSGLPNDRFSAERPEGSISTLTIQRTEQRDSAMYRCASRFSDSGELFFGEGSRLTVL.

V usage is TRBV15 and J usage is TRBJ1-3, with 7 bases that match TRBD1. The CDR3 has 18 residues. CDR1 LNHNV and CDR2 YYDKDF come from the germline V gene (reference sequence). J gave up 0 bases and V 9 bases, and 17 bases lay outside the gene matches. DNA of the CDR3: TGTGCCACTACCACTTCGACGTCGACAGGGCTCTCTGGAAACACCATATATTTT. It translates to CATTTSTSTGLSGNTIYF.

The J gene is TRBJ2-5, the V gene TRBV7-9; D perhaps matches TRBD1 (6 bases). The CDR3 length is 14 residues. Germline V gene data show CDR1 as SEHNR and CDR2 as FQNEAQ (reference sequence). V dropped 5 bases and J dropped 5 bases, with 15 bases sitting between them. The CDR3 sequence is CASSPDRFAETQYF. The CDR3 DNA reads as TGTGCCAGCAGCCCCGACAGGTTTGCGGAGACCCAGTACTTC. The whole variable domain, remainder taken from reference TRBV7-9 and TRBJ2-5, is DTGVSQNPRHKITKRGQNVTFRCDPISEHNRLYWYRQTLGQGPEFLTYFQNEAQLEKSRLLSDRFSAERPKGSFSTLEIQRTEQGDSAMYLCASSPDRFAETQYFGPGTRLLVL.

The V call is TRBV6-4, the J call TRBJ2-7, with TRBD2 matching over 7 bases. The CDR3 runs 17 residues. J was trimmed by 7 bases and V by 11 bases; bases with no gene match: 26. Germline values: CDR1 MRHNA, CDR2 SNTAGT. The CDR3 coding sequence is TGTGCCCGGGGAGGTCTAGCGGAAGACCGCTTACTTCTTGAGCAGTACTTC. Its protein is CARGGLAEDRLLLEQYF.

The chain combines TRBV10-3 with TRBJ2-7; D tentatively reads TRBD1 or TRBD2 (5 bases each). This CDR3 has 14 residues. The germline V gene has CDR1 ENHRY and CDR2 SYGVKD. The ends were cut back, 8 bases at V and 1 base at J, with 15 bases in the middle. CDR3 coding DNA: TGTGCCATCCGGGACGCGGGCGCTTCCTACGAGCAGTACTTC. Residues: CAIRDAGASYEQYF.

The chain links TRBV19 to TRBJ2-1, with D uncertain. Trimming stripped 1 base from V and 13 bases from J, with 11 bases between. The CDR3 runs 12 residues. CDR1 is LNHDA, CDR2 SQIVND, per germline (reference sequence). The chain's CDR3 is CASSIVAGPQFF. For the CDR3, the DNA is TGTGCCAGTAGTATAGTAGCAGGACCCCAGTTCTTC.

V gene TRBV30 combines with J gene TRBJ1-2, with D uncertain. CDR1 and CDR2 from the germline V gene are GTSNPN and SVGIG (reference sequence). V lost 1 base and J 0 bases, leaving 9 bases between the germline ends. The CDR3 consists of 14 residues. CDR3 loop: CAWSATATNYGYTF. The CDR3 DNA sequence: TGTGCCTGGAGTGCAACAGCCACTAACTATGGCTACACCTTC.

The rearrangement joins TRBV29-1 to TRBJ2-1; 9 bases map to TRBD2. CDR1 and CDR2 (germline): SQVTM, ANQGSEA. The CDR3 is made up of 13 amino acids. Trimming cost V 6 bases and J 7 bases; bases outside gene matches: 7. The CDR3 reads CSVIAGVGNEQFF. The CDR3 bases are TGCAGCGTCATAGCGGGAGTCGGGAATGAGCAGTTCTTC.

The chain links TRBV7-2 to TRBJ2-3; TRBD2 matches at 10 bases. Trimming took 7 bases from V and 5 from J; bases not matched to a gene: 12. Germline V gene lookup returns CDR1 SGHTA and CDR2 FQGNSA. The CDR3 contains 16 residues. CDR3 bases: TGTGCCAGCACCACCGAGGTAGCGGGAGGTTTAGATACGCAGTATTTT. Translation gives CASTTEVAGGLDTQYF.

The CDR3 region is CASSGLGGSEQYF. CDR3 coding DNA: TGTGCCAGCAGCGGACTAGGGGGCAGCGAGCAGTACTTC. This rearrangement joins TRBV6-1 to TRBJ2-7; D is perhaps TRBD1 or TRBD2 (7 bases each). The CDR3 runs to 13 residues. Trimming pared 6 bases from V and 6 bases from J, leaving 15 bases between. From germline, CDR1 is MNHNS and CDR2 SASEGT.

The genes are TRBV13 and TRBJ2-2, with a weak D call TRBD2 (5 bases). Germline CDR1 and CDR2: PRHDT and FYEKMQ (reference sequence). The ends were cut back, 5 bases at V and 5 bases at J, with 15 bases in the middle. This CDR3 is 15 amino acids long. CDR3 bases: TGTGCCAGCAGCCCCCCTCTAGGGAGTACCGGGGAGCTGTTTTTT. Protein product: CASSPPLGSTGELFF.

The rearrangement uses TRBV7-2 and TRBJ1-1; TRBD1 matches at 8 bases. This CDR3 is 16 amino acids long. CDR1 is SGHTA, CDR2 FQGNSA, per germline. The trim removed 1 base at V and 0 bases at J, leaving 4 bases unmatched. The CDR3 sequence is CASSLVAGGLNTEAFF. CDR3 sequence (DNA): TGTGCCAGCAGCTTAGTTGCAGGGGGCCTGAACACTGAAGCTTTCTTT. The full variable domain, its missing parts supplied by reference TRBV7-2 and TRBJ1-1, is GAGVSQSPSNKVTEKGKDVELRCDPISGHTALYWYRQSLGQGLEFLIYFQGNSAPDKSGLPSDRFSAERTGGSVSTLTIQRTQQEDSAVYLCASSLVAGGLNTEAFFGQGTRLTVV.

This sequence joins TRBV9 and TRBJ2-7; D perhaps matches TRBD2 (5 bases). There are 15 residues in the CDR3. Germline V gives CDR1 SGDLS, CDR2 YYNGEE. V lost 0 bases and J 0 bases, leaving 10 bases between the germline ends. CDR3 residues: CASSVVAGASYEQYF. CDR3 DNA sequence: TGTGCCAGCAGCGTAGTGGCGGGTGCCTCCTACGAGCAGTACTTC.

The chain has TRBV6-5 and TRBJ2-2; no firm D call. Germline V gives CDR1 MNHEY, CDR2 SVGAGI. Trimming removed 5 bases from V and 1 base from J, with 8 bases in between. CDR3 length: 14 residues. The CDR3 here is CASSPGENTGELFF. The CDR3 DNA sequence: TGTGCCAGCAGTCCCGGAGAGAACACCGGGGAGCTGTTTTTT.

The chain carries TRBV27 and TRBJ2-3; no definite D call. The CDR3 runs 15 residues. Trimming removed 4 bases from V and 2 bases from J, with 13 bases in between. From germline, CDR1 is MNHEY and CDR2 SMNVEV (reference sequence). CDR3 residues: CASSSPHAITDTQYF. The CDR3 nucleotides are TGTGCCAGCAGTTCACCACACGCCATCACAGATACGCAGTATTTT.